Sequencing of this TCR beta chain was carried out in a study of human T cells and chemical hapten exposure. Time point here: pre-sensitization, week 0. Documented treatment: therapeutic diphenylcyclopropenone sensitization with weekly scalp DPC. Looked up from germline, CDR1 is MNHEY and CDR2 is SMNVEV (reference sequence). Unmatched junction bases numbered 10, after V lost 8 bases and J lost 0 bases. CDR3 length equals 17 residues. TCRdb recomputed calls from the RACE reads with MiXCR, one row per CDR3 protein. The table lists under 300,000 distinct CDR3 sequences, approximately 7.5% of them singletons, with around 1.2% in the top ten.

The TCR comes from a man between 18 and 35 years old with alopecia areata. Some clones in this sample may be carry-over from other donors' samples. The V gene is TRBV27, the J gene TRBJ1-6; 7 bases are shared with TRBD1. This sample comprised whole blood, obtained in connection with sensitization to the hapten diphenylcyclopropenone (DPC). The DNA of the CDR3 is TGTGCCAGCGGTGACAGGGTGACGGGCTCCTATAATTCACCCCTCCACTTT. As protein: CASGDRVTGSYNSPLHF.